This T cell receptor beta chain was sequenced for a study of T-cell memory formation after mild COVID-19. Study findings and constraints: Cross-reactive memory apparently joined, as some responding clones appeared in pre-infection memory.

UMIs and sample barcodes were carried by the TCR alpha and TCR beta cDNA libraries that 5'RACE produced using constant-segment primers. TCRdb called the 5' RACE reads again in MiXCR, with one record for every CDR3 protein. The sample lists hundreds of thousands of distinct CDR3 sequences; around 27% were seen once. V was clipped by 3 bases and J by 0 bases, with 13 bases between them. The CDR3 length is 15 residues. In germline, CDR1 is SGHKS, CDR2 YYEKEE (reference sequence). This clonotype was counted a few times. Antigen specificity is unknown. V and J are TRBV5-5 and TRBJ2-7; tentative D call: TRBD1 (6 bases). The material sequenced was PBMCs or a T cell subset sorted from them (not recorded which). The origin of this receptor is an adult woman who had mild COVID-19 (a few samples of this study predate the infection). Cell type and time point are not known. The CDR3 DNA is TGTGCCAGCAGCTCCCGGCAGGGGCCCTCCTACGAGCAGTACTTC. Translated: CASSSRQGPSYEQYF.